The present T cell receptor (beta chain) was sequenced within a study of cytomegalovirus exposure and HLA in healthy donors. Study conclusions and caveats: In most subjects, TCR beta sequences reportedly gave accurate predictions of HLA-A and HLA-B alleles. There were reportedly fewer N-insertions in an Asian-associated ancestry cluster than the roughly 670-donor mean, in a later analysis. The listing of 150 to 200 TCR beta chains classed them as cytomegalovirus-associated.

Germline V CDR1 and CDR2: MNHNY, SVGAGI (reference sequence). The V and J ends lost 5 bases and 2 bases, in that order; junction bases with no gene match: 0. CDR3 length: 12 amino acids. Healthy bone marrow donors made up the cohort. Only a few counts were recorded for this clone. The target antigen is unknown. Vbeta (60) and Jbeta (13) primers were used in the PCR. Sequencing used immunoSEQ multiplex PCR; TCRdb keeps in-frame clones, though not all of them. The sample has 130,000 or so clones; approximately 57% are singletons. The sequenced material came from PBMCs. This TCR derives from a male donor in good health and CMV-seronegative. This chain uses TRBV6-6 with TRBJ2-7, with TRBD1 matching over 7 bases. This CDR3 reads CASSGTAYEQYF. CDR3 sequence (DNA): TGTGCCAGCAGTGGGACAGCCTACGAGCAGTACTTC.